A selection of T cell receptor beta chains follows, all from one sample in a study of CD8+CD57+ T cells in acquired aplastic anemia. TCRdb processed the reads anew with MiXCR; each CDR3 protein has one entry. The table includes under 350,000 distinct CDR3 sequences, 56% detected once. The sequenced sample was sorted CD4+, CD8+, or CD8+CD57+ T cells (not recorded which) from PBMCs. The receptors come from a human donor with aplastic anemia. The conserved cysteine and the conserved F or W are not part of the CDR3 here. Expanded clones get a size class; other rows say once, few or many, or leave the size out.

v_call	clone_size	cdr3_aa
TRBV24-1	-	ATSWTGNQPQH
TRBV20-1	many	SANRGMGTNEQF
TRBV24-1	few	ATSDLWSHEQY
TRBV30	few	AWSSGVEGYT
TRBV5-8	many	ASSQGTGAGNTIY
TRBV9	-	ASSVEGQNSPLH
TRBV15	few	ATSKSGTGGLGQY
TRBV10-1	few	ASSEPTRRETQY
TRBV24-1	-	ATLDQGTGELF
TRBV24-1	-	ATSDPGNYEQY
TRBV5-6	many	ASSKTSGRHYNEQF
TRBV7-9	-	ASGDTVGSGANVLT
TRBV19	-	ASSTRTNTIY
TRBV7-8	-	ASSLGRGFRVQETQY
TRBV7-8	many	ASSFGRSNQPQH
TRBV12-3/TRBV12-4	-	ASSSTQKREKLF
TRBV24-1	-	ATSRGEGTQY
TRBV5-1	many	ASSLAPAGNTDTQY
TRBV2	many	ASSVSGGYTDTQY
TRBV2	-	ASSQTTGGNGYTIY
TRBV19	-	ASSKTGGVGTEAF
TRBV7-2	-	ASSLAGRGYNEQF
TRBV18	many	ASSPFLADTQETQY
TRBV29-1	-	SASGTSGGTDTQY
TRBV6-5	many	ASRGVGTGKNIQY
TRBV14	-	ASSQDATFYGCT
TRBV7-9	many	ASSPDSFEQY
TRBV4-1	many	ASSQAFRDLRQF
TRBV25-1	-	ASSDAGFRQY
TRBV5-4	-	ASSTWGSGANVLT
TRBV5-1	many	ASSSRGASTDTQY
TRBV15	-	ATSRDSGIISGANVLT
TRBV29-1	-	SVERAAMNTEAF
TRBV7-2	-	ASSQDRAVKEQF
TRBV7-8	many	ASSLEAAVSYEQY
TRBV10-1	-	AQGSSREQGPQVRGYT
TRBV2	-	ARRGAGMNTEAF
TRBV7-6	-	ASSPRGGGPGGQETQY
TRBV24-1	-	ATSEGAGPDTETQY
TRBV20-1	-	SASEQGNEQY
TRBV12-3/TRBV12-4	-	ASSGLGQGPNYGYT
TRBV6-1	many	ASRATGPAGNTIY
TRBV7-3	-	ASSLRGLSGNTIY
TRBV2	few	ASSEALREISYEQY